Sequencing of this TCR beta chain was carried out in a study of CXCR3-negative and CXCR3-positive naive CD8 T cells. The CDR3 consists of 15 residues. Remarks on this clonotype: The antigen remains undetermined.

Triplicate sorts, around 300,000 cells apiece, were made for each CD8+ T cell subset. Naivety in CD8+ T cells corresponded to a CD45RO-CCR7+CD27+CD95- phenotype. The libraries of TRB cDNA were constructed through 5' RACE using UMI labels. Reanalyzing the 5' RACE reads, TCRdb keeps one entry per CDR3 protein, without DNA. The sample includes under 85,000 distinct CDR3 sequences. Study-level findings and limits: Naive subsets displayed similar surface CD5, and TCR strength was inferred from TRB CDR3 properties. CXCR3-positive naive cells carried more hydrophobic TRB CDR3s than CXCR3-negative ones. Whereas both naive subsets had comparably high diversity, memory CD8+ cells had much lower diversity.

The sequencing input was naive CXCR3+ CD8+ T cells from blood. The sample's subset: CD45RO-CCR7+CD27+CD95- naive CD8+ T cells expressing CXCR3 (TNR3+). The origin of this receptor is a human donor in good health. Some clones in this sample may be carry-over from other donors' samples. The chain uses TRBV12-3 or TRBV12-4 and TRBJ1-1; TCRdb proposes TRBD1, but this gene call is untestable without DNA. CDR3 protein: CASGTGGVWNTEAFF.